Included here is one T cell receptor (beta chain) sequence, with context. Its antigen is unidentified. TCRdb analysed the reads with MiXCR anew, one entry per CDR3 protein. The sample shows about 450,000 distinct CDR3 sequences, approximately 33% of them seen only once. These data come from a study of T cell repertoires in cytomegalovirus infection. The wider study: CMV infection together with matching HLA type was indicated by public TCR beta signatures.

Study-wide findings and caveats: The study identified carriers of CMV plus the relevant HLA from cumulative public TCR beta family frequency. What dominated the ex vivo response were HLA-C-restricted CMV-specific TCR beta clonotypes.

The length of the CDR3 is 18 residues. V shed 2 bases and J 3 bases; nucleotides not matched to a gene: 10. Germline V gene sequence: CDR1 MNHEY, CDR2 SVGEGT. Specimen: PBMCs. The rearrangement joins TRBV6-2 or TRBV6-3 to TRBJ2-1; 10 bases line up with TRBD1. The sequence came from a human donor in good health (CMV status not recorded). Some clones in this sample may be carry-over from other donors' samples. The CDR3 here is CASSYHRTGTGDYNEQFF. DNA of the CDR3: TGTGCCAGCAGTTACCACCGTACCGGGACAGGGGACTACAATGAGCAGTTCTTC.